The 14 T cell receptor beta chains reported below all come from one sample, sequenced in a study of blood T cells in healthy people across ages. Next came a second PCR, run for about 6 to 11 cycles, which used a sample-barcoded 5' primer along with a J-beta primer mix. TCRdb re-derived calls from the 5' RACE reads in MiXCR, one entry per CDR3 protein. The sample includes approximately 2,000,000 distinct CDR3 sequences, approximately 40% of them seen just once. Material for sequencing was blood. The receptors here all came from a human donor in good health.

This clonotype was seen a handful of times. The genes are TRBV9 and TRBJ2-7, with unresolved D. CDR1 is SGDLS, CDR2 YYNGEE, per germline. There are 13 residues in the CDR3. V was clipped by 0 bases and J by 9 bases, with 13 bases between them. CDR3 DNA: TGTGCCAGCAGCGTAGAAGAAAATCGGTGGCAGTACTTC. It yields the protein CASSVEENRWQYF.

There are many counts of this clonotype. The rearrangement uses TRBV29-1 and TRBJ2-7, with D maybe TRBD1 (5 bases). CDR1 SQVTM and CDR2 ANQGSEA come from the germline V gene. The CDR3 is made up of 14 amino acids. Trimming left V 4 bases short and J 0 bases short, with 13 bases between. The CDR3 region has the DNA TGCAGCGTTGTTAAGGGGCTTCACTCCTACGAGCAGTACTTC. This translates into CSVVKGLHSYEQYF.

This clonotype came up many times. CDR3 sequence reads: CSARVGQTGETQYF. The CDR3 DNA follows: TGCAGTGCTAGAGTGGGGCAGACCGGGGAGACCCAGTACTTC. The V call is TRBV20-1, the J call TRBJ2-5; maybe TRBD1 (5 bases). This CDR3 has 14 amino acids. Germline values: CDR1 DFQATT, CDR2 SNEGSKA (reference sequence). Deletions cut 1 base from V and 5 bases from J, with 14 bases between.

There are a few counts of this clonotype. This chain joins TRBV6-2 or TRBV6-3 and TRBJ2-5; no definite D call. The last part of the DNA fits TRBJ2-7 better; the J call may be wrong. This CDR3 is built from 13 residues. Germline V gene data show CDR1 as MNHEY and CDR2 as SVGEGT. Here the CDR3 reads CASSYSRVAEQYF. The DNA of the CDR3 is TGTGCCAGCAGTTACTCTCGGGTTGCCGAGCAGTACTTC.

A few counts support this clonotype. This chain links TRBV12-3 or TRBV12-4 with TRBJ2-3; no clear D gene. The CDR3 contains 16 residues. Trimming removed 5 bases from V and 1 base from J, with 16 bases in between. In DNA, the CDR3 is TGTGCCAGCAGTCCCCTACGTGGGTCTCGCACAGATACGCAGTATTTT. Its translation is CASSPLRGSRTDTQYF.

The genes are TRBV7-9 and TRBJ1-1; D is possibly TRBD1 (5 bases). The germline gives CDR1 SEHNR, CDR2 FQNEAQ (reference sequence). CDR3 length: 17 amino acids. Trimming left V 1 base short and J 3 bases short, with 18 bases between. CDR3 nucleotides: TGTGCCAGCAGCTTAGGCCCTCGGGGGTCGGGGGACACTGAAGCTTTCTTT. It yields the protein CASSLGPRGSGDTEAFF.

This clonotype occurred a few times. V gene TRBV4-1 combines with J gene TRBJ1-2, with D hard to call. This CDR3 has 16 residues. V was shortened by 4 bases and J by 3 bases, with 18 bases between the two germline ends. The germline V gene has CDR1 MGHRA and CDR2 YSYEKL. The CDR3 DNA reads TGCGCCAGCAGCCGGCCCCATACCGGGAAGGACTATGGCTACACCTTC. Protein sequence: CASSRPHTGKDYGYTF.

This rearrangement joins TRBV15 to TRBJ1-2; D unclear. Germline V lookup: CDR1 LNHNV, CDR2 YYDKDF (reference sequence). Deletions cut 0 bases from V and 1 base from J, with 15 bases between. This CDR3 is 17 amino acids long. CDR3 DNA: TGTGCCACCAGCAGAGATCTACAGTCTACCTTTAACTATGGCTACACCTTC. Its translation: CATSRDLQSTFNYGYTF.

The V call is TRBV20-1, the J call TRBJ1-5, with D perhaps TRBD1 (5 bases). The CDR3 loop spans 14 amino acids. Trimming removed 3 bases at V and 3 bases at J, with 12 bases between. Germline V gene sequence: CDR1 DFQATT, CDR2 SNEGSKA (reference sequence). CDR3 residues: CSARAGGINQPQHF. In DNA form, the CDR3 reads TGCAGTGCTAGGGCGGGGGGAATCAATCAGCCCCAGCATTTT.

This clonotype was seen more than once but under ten times. This chain connects TRBV7-2 to TRBJ2-4; the D gene could be TRBD1 or TRBD2 (5 bases each). This CDR3 has 15 residues. Germline CDR1 reads SGHTA; CDR2 reads FQGNSA. Trimming took off 6 bases at V and 2 bases at J, with 14 bases between the two ends. In DNA, the CDR3 is TGTGCCAGCAGTCCTATGGGGGATCCCAAAAACATTCAGTACTTC. Protein product: CASSPMGDPKNIQYF.

This chain joins TRBV9 and TRBJ2-3; D gene uncertain. The germline V and J ends were trimmed by 4 bases and 0 bases, with 12 bases remaining between them. CDR3 length equals 15 residues. Germline V CDR1 and CDR2: SGDLS, YYNGEE. The CDR3 DNA is TGTGCCAGCAGCACCGACGGACCTAGCACAGATACGCAGTATTTT. This encodes CASSTDGPSTDTQYF.

The V and J genes are TRBV12-3 or TRBV12-4 and TRBJ1-1, with D unclear. V dropped 1 base and J dropped 8 bases, with 11 bases sitting between them. The CDR3 spans 13 residues. The CDR3 here is CASSLGSFWEAFF. The CDR3 nucleotides read TGTGCCAGCAGTTTAGGATCGTTCTGGGAAGCTTTCTTT.

The chain recombines TRBV15 with TRBJ2-7, with 7 positions matching TRBD1. V lost 6 bases and J lost 3; bases outside the gene matches: 5. Germline CDR1 is LNHNV and CDR2 is YYDKDF (reference sequence). The CDR3 consists of 13 residues. The CDR3 here is CATRRDSNYEQYF. Written as DNA, the CDR3 is TGTGCCACCAGAAGGGACAGCAACTACGAGCAGTACTTC.

The V and J genes are TRBV13 and TRBJ2-3, with D tentatively TRBD2 (7 bases). The CDR3 contains 16 residues. Trimming left V 3 bases short and J 3 bases short, with 16 bases between. Germline values: CDR1 PRHDT, CDR2 FYEKMQ (reference sequence). The CDR3 protein is CASSFGGLTTTDTQYF. The CDR3 DNA sequence: TGTGCCAGCAGCTTCGGGGGGCTTACGACGACAGATACGCAGTATTTT.